Listed here are 16 T cell receptor beta chains from one sample, sequenced in a study of control samples from healthy donors and cancer patients. Some clones are missing from TCRdb's copy, which holds only in-frame ones; the method was immunoSEQ multiplex PCR. The sample has roughly 400,000 clones; over 75% are singletons. Sequenced material: PBMCs. The receptors here all came from a man in his forties or fifties with head and neck cancer.

The count of this clone is one. The CDR3 DNA follows: TGTGCCAGCAGCGTACCCCGGGACGTGAACTACGAGCAGTACTTC. Its protein product is CASSVPRDVNYEQYF. V and J are TRBV28 and TRBJ2-7; D may be TRBD1 or TRBD2 (5 bases each). V was clipped by 6 bases and J by 3 bases, with 18 bases between them. Germline loops: CDR1 MDHEN, CDR2 SYDVKM. The length of the CDR3 is 15 residues.

The V call is TRBV4-1, the J call TRBJ2-7, with a tentative D call TRBD1 (5 bases). In germline, CDR1 is MGHRA, CDR2 YSYEKL. CDR3 length equals 15 residues. Trimming took 3 bases from V and 0 from J, leaving 12 bases between them. CDR3 loop: CASSHTDTFSYEQYF. The DNA of the CDR3 is TGCGCCAGCAGCCACACGGACACGTTCTCCTACGAGCAGTACTTC.

The CDR3 nucleotides are TGTGCCAGCAGCTTGGACCTGGCCCTCCTCTCACGCTACGAGCAGTACTTC. Translated: CASSLDLALLSRYEQYF. J is TRBJ2-7 and V is TRBV5-7; D gene uncertain. TRBV5-7 is placed among ORFs of uncertain function. CDR3 size: 17 residues. Deletions cut 0 bases from V and 3 bases from J, with 19 bases between.

The V call is TRBV4-3, the J call TRBJ2-7; the D gene could be TRBD1 or TRBD2 (6 bases each). V was trimmed by 1 base and J by 1 base, leaving 14 bases between them. Germline-derived CDR1 and CDR2 are LGHNA and YSLEER. The CDR3 is 16 residues long. Written as DNA, the CDR3 is TGCGCCAGCAGCCAAGTGTGGCAGGGGACTTCCTACGAGCAGTACTTC. Amino acid sequence: CASSQVWQGTSYEQYF.

In regard to this clone: A junction boundary mismatches the germline segment, possibly from a read error. The chain has TRBV4-2 and TRBJ2-6; a weak D match, TRBD2 (7 bases). The CDR3 sequence is 19 residues long. Germline loops: CDR1 LGHNA, CDR2 YNFKEQ. The CDR3 region is CASRQGIMGGAPGANVLTF. CDR3 nucleotides: TGTGCCAGCCGCCAAGGAATTATGGGGGGGGCGCCTGGGGCCAACGTCCTGACTTTC.

The count of this clone is one. The rearrangement links TRBV2 to TRBJ2-5; D perhaps matches TRBD2 (6 bases). The CDR3 is 15 amino acids. Trimming shortened V by 7 bases and J by 2 bases, and 17 bases separated the two germline ends. Germline V gene sequence: CDR1 SNHLY, CDR2 FYNNEI. The CDR3 DNA sequence: TGTGCCAGCAACGAAGGAGGGGCAGCACAAGAGACCCAGTACTTC. This translates into CASNEGGAAQETQYF.

J is TRBJ2-5 and V is TRBV4-1; D perhaps matches TRBD2 (5 bases). Deletions cut 0 bases from V and 2 bases from J, with 13 bases between. The CDR3 length is 16 residues. CDR1 and CDR2 from the germline V gene are MGHRA and YSYEKL. The CDR3 bases are TGCGCCAGCAGCCAAGATAAATGGGGAGAGCAAGAGACCCAGTACTTC. Protein product: CASSQDKWGEQETQYF.

This chain connects TRBV6-5 to TRBJ1-4; D perhaps matches TRBD1 (5 bases). V lost 2 bases and J lost 8, with 15 bases in between. In germline, CDR1 is MNHEY, CDR2 SVGAGI. The length of the CDR3 is 15 residues. The CDR3 here is CASSYGGGGGEKLFF. The CDR3 DNA sequence: TGTGCCAGCAGTTACGGCGGGGGAGGTGGAGAAAAACTGTTTTTT.

V gene TRBV4-3 combines with J gene TRBJ2-1; 8 bases fit TRBD1. Per germline, CDR1 LGHNA and CDR2 YSLEER. The V segment lost 0 bases and the J segment 6 bases; nucleotides outside the gene matches: 1. The CDR3 is made up of 14 amino acids. CDR3 sequence reads: CASSQDGQGNEQFF. In DNA, the CDR3 is TGCGCCAGCAGCCAAGACGGACAGGGCAATGAGCAGTTCTTC.

The rearrangement links TRBV9 to TRBJ1-2; D gene ambiguous. Trimming shortened V by 4 bases and J by 5 bases, and 21 bases separated the two germline ends. Per the germline V gene, CDR1 is SGDLS and CDR2 is YYNGEE. The CDR3 is made up of 16 amino acids. CDR3: CASSPSPGVGAYGYTF. The CDR3 region has the DNA TGTGCCAGCAGCCCTTCGCCGGGTGTCGGAGCGTATGGCTACACCTTC.

This chain uses TRBV25-1 with TRBJ2-7; D is uncertain. The ends were cut back, 8 bases at V and 6 bases at J, with 8 bases in the middle. Looked up from germline, CDR1 is MGHDK and CDR2 is SYGVNS. CDR3 length: 10 residues. The CDR3 region is CASGFPEQYF. The CDR3, as DNA: TGTGCCAGCGGGTTCCCCGAGCAGTACTTC.

The chain combines TRBV13 with TRBJ2-2; D is unresolved. The CDR3 loop spans 12 amino acids. Germline V gene data show CDR1 as PRHDT and CDR2 as FYEKMQ (reference sequence). With 7 bases removed from V and 3 bases from J, the gap between germline ends came to 6 bases. The DNA for the CDR3 is TGTGCCAGCACCTTTTACACCGGGGAGCTGTTTTTT. Amino acids: CASTFYTGELFF.

The chain combines TRBV27 with TRBJ2-1, with unresolved D. This CDR3 region has 15 residues. Per the germline V gene, CDR1 is MNHEY and CDR2 is SMNVEV (reference sequence). V dropped 6 bases and J dropped 0 bases, with 12 bases sitting between them. CDR3 nucleotides: TGTGCCAGCAGCGAAGGACGCAACTCCTACAATGAGCAGTTCTTC. Translated, it gives CASSEGRNSYNEQFF.

This clone was seen just once. The CDR3 reads CASSQGDRNNEQFF. In DNA form, the CDR3 reads TGCGCCAGCAGCCAAGGGGACAGGAACAATGAGCAGTTCTTC. The chain has TRBV4-1 and TRBJ2-1, with 8 bases that match TRBD1. In germline, CDR1 is MGHRA, CDR2 YSYEKL. After removal of 1 base from V and 5 bases from J, the junction contained 1 base not matched to a gene. CDR3 length equals 14 residues.

With respect to this clone: The identical CDR3 is also encoded by other nucleotide sequences in the sample. V and J are TRBV11-2 and TRBJ2-5; no clear D. The CDR3 runs 11 residues. With 2 bases removed from V and 2 bases from J, the gap between germline ends came to 0 bases. The germline V gene has CDR1 SGHAT and CDR2 FQNNGV. The CDR3 nucleotides are TGTGCCAGCAGCTTACAAGAGACCCAGTACTTC. Translation gives CASSLQETQYF.

CDR3 sequence: CASSRSSGKNTDTQYF. The CDR3 DNA reads as TGTGCCAGCAGCCGATCTAGCGGAAAAAACACAGATACGCAGTATTTT. The J gene is TRBJ2-3, the V gene TRBV14; 7 bases match TRBD2. This CDR3 is built from 16 residues. Germline V gene lookup returns CDR1 SGHDN and CDR2 FVKESK. With 4 bases clipped from V and 2 bases from J, the junction kept 9 bases outside the gene matches.